A single sample gave rise to the 28 T cell receptor beta chains below, sequenced in a study of control samples from healthy donors and cancer patients. The table came from immunoSEQ multiplex PCR; TCRdb's copy has only in-frame clones and leaves some out. The sample lists around 100,000 clones; roughly 89% were seen once. Material: blood. Receptors originate from a man between 25 and 39 years old in good health.

The sample holds many counts of this clone. This rearrangement joins TRBV5-6 to TRBJ1-5; 7 nucleotides align to TRBD1. The CDR3 consists of 19 residues. V shed 2 bases and J 0 bases; nucleotides not matched to a gene: 14. Germline lookup yields CDR1 SGHDT and CDR2 YYEEEE. The CDR3 sequence is CASSFRPGTARYSNQPQHF. CDR3 bases: TGTGCCAGCAGCTTCAGGCCCGGGACAGCCCGATATAGCAATCAGCCCCAGCATTTT. Variable domain in full (rest from reference TRBV5-6 and TRBJ1-5): DAGVTQSPTHLIKTRGQQVTLRCSPKSGHDTVSWYQQALGQGPQFIFQYYEEEERQRGNFPDRFSGHQFPNYSSELNVNALLLGDSALYLCASSFRPGTARYSNQPQHFGDGTRLSIL.

This chain links TRBV4-2 with TRBJ1-4; TRBD1 aligns across 9 bases. Per germline, CDR1 LGHNA and CDR2 YNFKEQ. V lost 0 bases and J lost 7; bases outside the gene matches: 15. The CDR3 contains 19 residues. In nucleotides, the CDR3 is TGTGCCAGCAGCCAAGATTTGGGTTGGGGGACAGGGTCCGGTGAAAAACTGTTTTTT. Protein product: CASSQDLGWGTGSGEKLFF.

This chain uses TRBV7-2 with TRBJ1-6, with D maybe TRBD1 (5 bases). V lost 1 base and J lost 9, with 16 bases in between. The CDR3 is 16 residues long. The germline CDR1 and CDR2 sequences are SGHTA and FQGNSA. CDR3 amino acids: CASSLGLPQRGSPLHF. The CDR3 DNA is TGTGCCAGCAGCTTAGGACTTCCGCAAAGGGGTTCACCCCTCCACTTT. Full variable domain (remainder filled in from reference TRBV7-2 and TRBJ1-6): GAGVSQSPSNKVTEKGKDVELRCDPISGHTALYWYRQSLGQGLEFLIYFQGNSAPDKSGLPSDRFSAERTGGSVSTLTIQRTQQEDSAVYLCASSLGLPQRGSPLHFGNGTRLTVT.

The rearrangement links TRBV2 to TRBJ1-2, with D maybe TRBD1 (6 bases). Trimming removed 10 bases at V and 2 bases at J, with 14 bases between. The germline V gene encodes CDR1 SNHLY and CDR2 FYNNEI. The CDR3 consists of 13 residues. The CDR3 DNA follows: TGTGCCACCGGACGGGGGCGAAACTATGGCTACACCTTC. It yields the protein CATGRGRNYGYTF.

This chain uses TRBV7-9 with TRBJ2-5, with D perhaps given as TRBD1 or TRBD2 (6 bases each). Trimming shortened V by 1 base and J by 2 bases, and 11 bases separated the two germline ends. Looked up from germline, CDR1 is SEHNR and CDR2 is FQNEAQ (reference sequence). This CDR3 has 15 amino acids. CDR3 in amino acids: CASSLDLGGQETQYF. CDR3 bases: TGTGCCAGCAGCTTAGACCTAGGGGGGCAAGAGACCCAGTACTTC.

The chain combines TRBV30 with TRBJ1-1; D gene uncertain. V lost 0 bases and J lost 0, with 8 bases in between. Germline values: CDR1 GTSNPN, CDR2 SVGIG (reference sequence). The CDR3 is 14 amino acids. The CDR3 DNA reads TGTGCCTGGAGTGTAGAAGCGCTGAACACTGAAGCTTTCTTT. As protein: CAWSVEALNTEAFF. The whole variable domain, filled in from reference TRBV30 and TRBJ1-1, reads SQTIHQWPATLVQPVGSPLSLECTVEGTSNPNLYWYRQAAGRGLQLLFYSVGIGQISSEVPQNLSASRPQDRQFILSSKKLLLSDSGFYLCAWSVEALNTEAFFGQGTRLTVV.

The chain recombines TRBV6-5 with TRBJ1-1; D unresolved. The CDR3 runs 16 residues. CDR1 MNHEY and CDR2 SVGAGI come from the germline V gene. V was shortened by 0 bases and J by 0 bases, with 11 bases between the two germline ends. CDR3 region: CASSYSKSVVNTEAFF. CDR3 DNA sequence: TGTGCCAGCAGTTACTCGAAATCGGTGGTGAACACTGAAGCTTTCTTT.

This chain connects TRBV6-5 to TRBJ2-7; D may be TRBD1 (5 bases). The germline V gene has CDR1 MNHEY and CDR2 SVGAGI. The ends were cut back, 0 bases at V and 2 bases at J, with 8 bases in the middle. CDR3 length: 14 residues. The CDR3 is CASSYSGVAYEQYF. In DNA form, the CDR3 reads TGTGCCAGCAGTTACTCAGGGGTTGCCTACGAGCAGTACTTC.

The chain carries TRBV5-6 and TRBJ1-2; a possible D gene is TRBD1 (6 bases). Trimming shortened V by 2 bases and J by 3 bases, and 14 bases separated the two germline ends. The CDR3 runs to 15 residues. CDR1 and CDR2 (germline): SGHDT, YYEEEE. CDR3 sequence (DNA): TGTGCCAGCAGCTTCCGGGACACAGACCACTATGGCTACACCTTC. This gives the protein CASSFRDTDHYGYTF.

This chain joins TRBV7-8 and TRBJ1-1, with D uncertain. CDR3 length: 16 residues. Looked up from germline, CDR1 is SGHVS and CDR2 is FQNEAQ. V shed 2 bases and J shed 0 bases, with 13 bases lying between them. CDR3 DNA sequence: TGTGCCAGCAGCTTATCTGGACGGACCATGAACACTGAAGCTTTCTTT. Its translation: CASSLSGRTMNTEAFF.

The rearrangement joins TRBV28 to TRBJ2-5; D gene unclear. Trimming took off 5 bases at V and 3 bases at J, with 16 bases between the two ends. The germline gives CDR1 MDHEN, CDR2 SYDVKM. The CDR3 is 15 amino acids. In nucleotides, the CDR3 is TGTGCCAGCAGTATCCCGGGTCTGCTAAAAGAGACCCAGTACTTC. Its protein is CASSIPGLLKETQYF.

The chain links TRBV4-3 to TRBJ2-7, with 8 bases identical to TRBD1. The germline V gene has CDR1 LGHNA and CDR2 YSLEER. The V gene end was trimmed by 0 bases and the J gene end by 2 bases; junction bases not matched to a gene: 3. The length of the CDR3 is 15 residues. CDR3 protein: CASSQDFRGPYEQYF. The DNA of the CDR3 is TGCGCCAGCAGCCAAGATTTCAGGGGGCCCTACGAGCAGTACTTC.

The genes are TRBV24-1 and TRBJ2-3, with D unresolved. The V end was cut by 7 bases, the J end by 0 bases, with 13 bases between. Germline V gene lookup returns CDR1 KGHDR and CDR2 SFDVKD. The CDR3 consists of 15 residues. Here the CDR3 reads CATSRGVTSTDTQYF. As DNA, the CDR3 is TGTGCCACCAGCCGTGGGGTGACGAGCACAGATACGCAGTATTTT.

The chain employs TRBV7-2 and TRBJ2-1, with D possibly being TRBD2 (6 bases). Germline CDR1 SGHTA, CDR2 FQGNSA. V was clipped by 5 bases and J by 4 bases, with 18 bases between them. This CDR3 region has 16 residues. CDR3 protein: CASSPPRGSAYNEQFF. CDR3 bases: TGTGCCAGCAGCCCTCCGCGGGGCAGCGCATACAATGAGCAGTTCTTC.

The count of this clone is one. The V call is TRBV7-8, the J call TRBJ2-3; possible D gene TRBD2, 5 bases. CDR3 length equals 16 residues. The germline gives CDR1 SGHVS, CDR2 FQNEAQ. The germline V and J ends were trimmed by 6 bases and 0 bases, with 16 bases remaining between them. The DNA of the CDR3 is TGTGCCAGCAGTACATCGCGGGTTTGGAGCACAGATACGCAGTATTTT. Protein: CASSTSRVWSTDTQYF.

This sequence joins TRBV9 and TRBJ2-3, with D possibly being TRBD1 (7 bases). CDR1 SGDLS and CDR2 YYNGEE come from the germline V gene. Trimming pared 0 bases from V and 5 bases from J, leaving 19 bases between. The CDR3 is made up of 17 amino acids. Here the CDR3 reads CASSVDVGGTARDTQYF. For the CDR3, the DNA is TGTGCCAGCAGCGTAGATGTTGGAGGGACAGCCCGAGATACGCAGTATTTT.

V usage is TRBV5-6 and J usage is TRBJ1-2; 7 positions agree with TRBD1. The CDR3 length is 13 residues. The V segment lost 9 bases and the J segment 4 bases; nucleotides outside the gene matches: 9. Germline CDR1 SGHDT, CDR2 YYEEEE. CDR3 amino acids: CATHDRASYGYTF. In nucleotides, the CDR3 is TGTGCCACCCACGACAGGGCCTCCTATGGCTACACCTTC.

The chain combines TRBV5-4 with TRBJ2-7, with D possibly being TRBD1 (6 bases). The CDR3 covers 15 residues. The V end was cut by 4 bases, the J end by 0 bases, with 14 bases between. Germline V gene lookup returns CDR1 SGHNT and CDR2 YYREEE (reference sequence). The CDR3 DNA follows: TGTGCCAGCAGCACGACAGGAGTCGGCTCCTACGAGCAGTACTTC. This encodes CASSTTGVGSYEQYF.

This clone appeared a few times. The CDR3: CASSLDWVSTVNYGYTF. For the CDR3, the DNA is TGTGCCAGCAGCTTAGACTGGGTTTCGACCGTTAACTATGGCTACACCTTC. The rearrangement uses TRBV7-2 and TRBJ1-2; D remains ambiguous. Germline V lookup: CDR1 SGHTA, CDR2 FQGNSA. Trimming stripped 1 base from V and 1 base from J, with 16 bases between. This CDR3 is 17 amino acids long.

The V call is TRBV4-1, the J call TRBJ1-2; D gene unclear. The CDR3 runs 14 residues. V was clipped by 1 base and J by 2 bases, with 8 bases between them. Looked up from germline, CDR1 is MGHRA and CDR2 is YSYEKL. CDR3 DNA: TGCGCCAGCAGCCAAGTAGTCGGAAACTATGGCTACACCTTC. It yields the protein CASSQVVGNYGYTF.

The chain combines TRBV12-3 or TRBV12-4 with TRBJ1-2; no clear D. This CDR3 has 13 residues. V gave up 6 bases and J gave up 2 bases, with 10 bases separating them. The CDR3 region is CASRFRHNYGYTF. For the CDR3, the DNA is TGTGCCAGCAGATTCCGACACAACTATGGCTACACCTTC.

This chain connects TRBV9 to TRBJ2-3; 10 bases line up with TRBD1. This CDR3 spans 16 amino acids. The junction had 10 bases not matched to a gene; V was cut back by 5 bases and J by 4 bases. CDR1 and CDR2 (germline): SGDLS, YYNGEE. The CDR3 nucleotides are TGTGCCAGCAGGACGTCCGGGACAGGGGCCCCAGATACGCAGTATTTT. Encoded protein: CASRTSGTGAPDTQYF.

The chain joins TRBV19 to TRBJ1-5; D perhaps matches TRBD1 (6 bases). The V gene's germline CDR1 is LNHDA and CDR2 SQIVND (reference sequence). The CDR3 sequence is 13 residues long. The V end lost 4 bases, the J end lost 7 bases, and 11 bases lay between the germline ends. The CDR3 DNA follows: TGTGCCAGTAGTACAGAGGGGGGGCAGCCCCAGCATTTT. Translating gives CASSTEGGQPQHF.

The sample holds one count of this clone. The chain combines TRBV7-2 with TRBJ1-2; D unresolved. The CDR3 loop spans 15 amino acids. The V gene's germline CDR1 is SGHTA and CDR2 FQGNSA. The V end lost 1 base, the J end lost 0 bases, and 9 bases lay between the germline ends. CDR3 in DNA: TGTGCCAGCAGCTTAGGTGGGTTAGCTAACTATGGCTACACCTTC. Protein sequence: CASSLGGLANYGYTF.

The J gene is TRBJ2-3, the V gene TRBV9; possible D gene TRBD2, 5 bases. Germline CDR1 reads SGDLS; CDR2 reads YYNGEE. With 3 bases removed from V and 1 base from J, the gap between germline ends came to 9 bases. The CDR3 is made up of 14 amino acids. The CDR3 DNA sequence: TGTGCCAGCAGCGATACGAGGGGCACAGATACGCAGTATTTT. It yields the protein CASSDTRGTDTQYF. The full variable domain, with the rest looked up from reference TRBV9 and TRBJ2-3, is DSGVTQTPKHLITATGQRVTLRCSPRSGDLSVYWYQQSLDQGLQFLIQYYNGEERAKGNILERFSAQQFPDLHSELNLSSLELGDSALYFCASSDTRGTDTQYFGPGTRLTVL.

The chain employs TRBV27 and TRBJ2-5, with 10 bases that match TRBD2. CDR1 and CDR2 (germline): MNHEY, SMNVEV (reference sequence). With V trimmed by 7 bases and J by 2 bases, 13 bases remained unmatched. The CDR3 extends over 17 amino acids. Here the CDR3 DNA reads TGTGCCAGCAATCCCGGGACTAGCGTGAGTTATCAAGAGACCCAGTACTTC. Translating gives CASNPGTSVSYQETQYF.

The gene calls are TRBV4-1 and TRBJ1-1; D unclear. The germline V gene encodes CDR1 MGHRA and CDR2 YSYEKL. The CDR3 is 13 residues long. V was trimmed by 2 bases and J by 5 bases, leaving 9 bases between them. CDR3 amino acids: CASSQLPWTEAFF. The CDR3 nucleotides are TGCGCCAGCAGCCAACTTCCGTGGACTGAAGCTTTCTTT.

The genes are TRBV7-6 and TRBJ2-7; unclear D gene. The V and J ends lost 3 bases and 5 bases respectively, with 11 bases between them. Germline CDR1 reads SGHVS; CDR2 reads FNYEAQ. The CDR3 spans 13 residues. The CDR3 region has the DNA TGTGCCAGCAGCTTCAGGCCTACTCACGAGCAGTACTTC. Its protein is CASSFRPTHEQYF.